A selection of T cell receptor beta chains follows, all from one sample in a study of cytomegalovirus exposure and HLA in healthy donors. Some clones are missing from TCRdb's copy, which holds only in-frame ones; the method was immunoSEQ multiplex PCR. Altogether under 200,000 clones are present, about 85% being singletons, with the ten largest covering approximately 2.5%. The source material was PBMCs. The receptors were sampled from a man between 25 and 39 years old in good health and CMV-seropositive. The CDR3 runs from the conserved cysteine through the conserved F or W. The D gene is left open where the match is weak. The size of a clone is reported for some rows only, either as once, few or many, or as a class for expanded clones.

abundance,v_gene,d_gene,j_gene,CDR3nt,CDR3aa
NA,TRBV5-5,NA,TRBJ2-7,TGTGCCAGCAGCTCTGTCTACGAGCAGTACTTC,CASSSVYEQYF
NA,TRBV2,TRBD1,TRBJ2-7,TGTGCCAGCAAGGGGGACAGGGTTGTCAACGAGCAGTACTTC,CASKGDRVVNEQYF
NA,TRBV5-5,TRBD2,TRBJ2-1,TGTGCCAGCAGCCGGGAGGTCTCTTTATGGAATGCGCAGTTCTTC,CASSREVSLWNAQFF
few,TRBV5-1,NA,TRBJ1-1,TGCGCCAGCAGCTTGGCTGGGCTGACTGAAGCTTTCTTT,CASSLAGLTEAFF
NA,TRBV5-1,TRBD1,TRBJ2-7,TGCGCCAGCAGCCTGACAGGGACCCCGTACGAGCAGTACTTC,CASSLTGTPYEQYF
once,TRBV29-1,NA,TRBJ2-1,TGCAGCGTTGGTGTGACTGGCCAATCCGAGCAGTTCTTC,CSVGVTGQSEQFF
NA,TRBV10-2,TRBD2,TRBJ2-7,TGCGCCAGCGGACTAGCGGACTACGAGCAGTACTTC,CASGLADYEQYF
NA,TRBV5-1,NA,TRBJ2-7,TGCGCCAGCAGCCCAGACACTCCGATTTACGAGCAGTACTTC,CASSPDTPIYEQYF
NA,TRBV5-1,TRBD2,TRBJ2-5,TGCGCCAGCAGTGTGACTAGCGGGCCGCAGACCCAGTACTTC,CASSVTSGPQTQYF
once,TRBV6-4,TRBD2,TRBJ2-1,TGTGCCAGCAGTATACTAGCGGGAGGGTTCGGTGAGCAGTTCTTC,CASSILAGGFGEQFF
NA,TRBV5-4,NA,TRBJ1-2,TGTGCCAGCAGCTTCAGGGCCGACATCTATGGCTACACCTTC,CASSFRADIYGYTF
NA,TRBV25-1,NA,TRBJ2-4,TGTGCCAGCAGTGGAAATGAGGGCAAAAACATTCAGTACTTC,CASSGNEGKNIQYF
once,TRBV19,TRBD1,TRBJ1-1,TGTGCCAGCCATACAGGGGGTAGTCTGAGCACTGAAGCTTTCTTT,CASHTGGSLSTEAFF
NA,TRBV5-6,TRBD2,TRBJ2-7,TGTGCCAGCAGCTTCCCGGGACTAGCGGTCTACGAGCAGTACTTC,CASSFPGLAVYEQYF
NA,TRBV7-6,NA,TRBJ2-5,TGTGCCAGCAGCCTCTACGGGGATAAAGAGACCCAGTACTTC,CASSLYGDKETQYF
NA,TRBV9,NA,TRBJ2-1,TGTGCCAGCAGCGCCCTAACCCAGGGAGGAGAGCAGTTCTTC,CASSALTQGGEQFF
NA,TRBV7-2,TRBD2,TRBJ2-5,TGTGCCAGCAGCTTAGCGGAAGCGGGAGAAGAGACCCAGTACTTC,CASSLAEAGEETQYF
NA,TRBV11-3,NA,TRBJ2-3,TGTGCCAGCAGCTTATCAGCAGGGGCAGATACGCAGTATTTT,CASSLSAGADTQYF
NA,TRBV5-5,TRBD1,TRBJ2-5,TGTGCCAGCAGCGCCCGACAGGGCCAGAAAGAGACCCAGTACTTC,CASSARQGQKETQYF
once,TRBV7-2,NA,TRBJ2-2,TGTGCCAGCAGCCCACAGACCGGGATGGTAGCCGCCGGGGAGCTGTTTTTT,CASSPQTGMVAAGELFF
once,TRBV18,NA,TRBJ2-7,TGTGCCAGCTCACCACCCAATGACGAGCAGTACTTC,CASSPPNDEQYF
NA,TRBV2,TRBD1,TRBJ2-3,TGTGCCAGCAGCGCCGGGACAGGGATCACAGATACGCAGTATTTT,CASSAGTGITDTQYF